The 22 T cell receptor beta chains below were found in one sample sequenced in a study of spatial heterogeneity in lung cancer. TCRdb itself ran the 5' RACE reads through MiXCR, one entry per CDR3 protein. The sample comprises 850 to 1,400 distinct CDR3 sequences, about 6.5% of which are singletons, and over 10% rests with the top ten. This sample's time point: sample taken at primary tumor resection. The authors sequenced whole RNA from tumor, nontumor lung or frozen PBMC without sorting. The source material was normal lung tissue next to the tumor, sampled at surgery. The receptors originated from a male donor with early-stage non-small cell lung cancer.

By sample share, this clonotype is large. Since it is a stray read in a library aimed at alpha chains, this beta chain has a size that is not meaningful. The chain couples TRBV12-3 or TRBV12-4 to TRBJ1-1, with no clear D. The germline V and J ends were trimmed by 5 bases and 0 bases, with 7 bases remaining between them. CDR3 length equals 13 residues. DNA of the CDR3: TGTGCCAGCAGTGTCGGGGTGAACACTGAAGCTTTCTTT. Amino acid sequence: CASSVGVNTEAFF.

By share, this clonotype ranks as medium-sized (0.01 to 0.1%). A library prepared for alpha chains yielded this beta chain as an off-target read; its size is of little meaning. The J gene is TRBJ2-5, the V gene TRBV18; TRBD2 matches at 7 bases. Trimming at V came to 6 bases and at J to 2 bases, leaving 12 bases not matched to a gene. Germline V lookup: CDR1 KGHSH, CDR2 LQKENI. The CDR3 totals 16 residues. DNA of the CDR3: TGTGCCAGCTCCGCGTGGGCTAGCGGCGGACAAGAGACCCAGTACTTC. Translated: CASSAWASGGQETQYF.

Relative to its sample, this clonotype is medium-sized. Within a library made for alpha chains, this beta chain is off target, and its count is uninformative. The chain links TRBV27 to TRBJ2-7, with 7 bases identical to TRBD2. Germline V gene lookup returns CDR1 MNHEY and CDR2 SMNVEV (reference sequence). The CDR3 extends over 13 amino acids. J lost 5 bases, V lost 5 bases, and 6 bases had no gene match. CDR3: CASSRAGLHEQYF. CDR3 DNA: TGTGCCAGCAGTCGAGCGGGACTCCACGAGCAGTACTTC.

In its sample, this clonotype ranks as medium-sized. For a library built for alpha chains, this beta chain is a stray read; little rests on its size. The rearrangement joins TRBV5-1 to TRBJ1-2; tentative D call: TRBD1 (6 bases). Germline lookup yields CDR1 SGHRS and CDR2 YFSETQ. This CDR3 has 14 amino acids. The V and J ends lost 0 bases and 5 bases respectively, with 11 bases between them. For the CDR3, the DNA is TGCGCCAGCAGCTTGGATCCAGGGGTGTATGGCTACACCTTC. Translated, it gives CASSLDPGVYGYTF.

This clonotype is categorized as medium-sized. This beta chain represents an off-target read in a library built for alpha chains; its size is of limited meaning. The J gene is TRBJ2-7, the V gene TRBV18; the match to TRBD2 covers 14 bases. The CDR3 consists of 16 residues. Germline lookup yields CDR1 KGHSH and CDR2 LQKENI. V shed 2 bases and J 9 bases; nucleotides not matched to a gene: 9. As DNA, the CDR3 is TGTGCCAGCTCACCAGCCAGGACTAGCGGGAGGCTGGGGCAGTACTTC. Translated: CASSPARTSGRLGQYF.

This clonotype appeared many times. The library was prepared for alpha chains; this beta chain is a stray read, so its frequency means little. This chain links TRBV19 with TRBJ1-5; 10 nucleotides align to TRBD1. With 10 bases clipped from V and 3 bases from J, the junction kept 12 bases outside the gene matches. Germline V gene data show CDR1 as LNHDA and CDR2 as SQIVND (reference sequence). The CDR3 extends over 16 amino acids. The CDR3 region is CATIPPGQGFNQPQHF. CDR3 nucleotide sequence: TGTGCCACCATTCCTCCGGGACAGGGGTTCAATCAGCCCCAGCATTTT.

This clonotype rates as medium-sized. Because this beta chain is a stray read in a library intended to capture alpha chains, its abundance should not be given much weight. This sequence joins TRBV6-6 and TRBJ1-2; TRBD1 aligns across 8 bases. The CDR3 is made up of 16 amino acids. The V segment lost 0 bases and the J segment 3 bases; nucleotides outside the gene matches: 6. CDR1 and CDR2 (germline): MNHNY, SVGAGI (reference sequence). CDR3 region: CASSYSKTGGDYGYTF. The CDR3 DNA sequence: TGTGCCAGCAGTTACTCGAAAACAGGGGGAGACTATGGCTACACCTTC.

Sample share makes this clonotype large. This beta chain lies outside the target of a library built for alpha chains; its clone size means little. The rearrangement links TRBV10-3 to TRBJ2-5; D assignment may be TRBD1 or TRBD2 (5 bases each). CDR1 and CDR2 (germline): ENHRY, SYGVKD. Trimming took off 0 bases at V and 2 bases at J, with 10 bases between the two ends. This CDR3 has 15 residues. CDR3 amino acids: CAISESGTEQETQYF. CDR3 bases: TGTGCCATCAGTGAGTCGGGGACGGAACAAGAGACCCAGTACTTC.

About this clonotype itself: Since it is a stray read in a library aimed at alpha chains, this beta chain has a size that is not meaningful. The rearrangement uses TRBV19 and TRBJ2-6, with 8 bases matching TRBD2. Germline V gives CDR1 LNHDA, CDR2 SQIVND (reference sequence). J lost 1 base, V lost 6 bases, and 2 bases had no gene match. CDR3 length equals 15 residues. In DNA, the CDR3 is TGTGCCAGTAGCCCGGGAGGGTCTGGGGCCAACGTCCTGACTTTC. Protein sequence: CASSPGGSGANVLTF.

By proportion, this clonotype is medium-sized. This beta chain is an unintended read in a library built for alpha chains; its size means little. The V and J genes are TRBV7-2 and TRBJ2-7, with D perhaps TRBD1 or TRBD2 (5 bases each). The germline V gene has CDR1 SGHTA and CDR2 FQGNSA. V was trimmed by 5 bases and J by 0 bases, leaving 11 bases between them. The CDR3 length is 14 residues. CDR3 loop: CASSPQGDSYEQYF. The CDR3 DNA sequence: TGTGCCAGCAGCCCGCAGGGAGACTCCTACGAGCAGTACTTC.

This clonotype counts as medium-sized. The library was built for alpha chains, so this beta chain is an off-target read and its size means little. The rearrangement uses TRBV10-2 and TRBJ2-5, with TRBD1 as a possible D gene (6 bases). Germline V gene lookup returns CDR1 WSHSY and CDR2 SAAADI. The CDR3 spans 13 residues. The V end was cut by 10 bases, the J end by 5 bases, with 17 bases between. The CDR3 DNA reads as TGCGCCACCTCACAGGGCGACTACGAGACCCAGTACTTC. Translating it yields CATSQGDYETQYF.

This clonotype was observed many times. Because the library targeted alpha chains, this beta chain is an off-target read whose size means little. The rearrangement uses TRBV5-4 and TRBJ2-3; TRBD1 or TRBD2 may be the D gene (5 bases each). Germline V lookup: CDR1 SGHNT, CDR2 YYREEE (reference sequence). Trimming pared 2 bases from V and 0 bases from J, leaving 10 bases between. This CDR3 region has 15 residues. CDR3 sequence reads: CASSFFGGSTDTQYF. CDR3 DNA sequence: TGTGCCAGCAGCTTCTTTGGGGGAAGCACAGATACGCAGTATTTT.

This clonotype qualifies as medium-sized. This beta chain lies outside the target of a library built for alpha chains; its clone size means little. V and J are TRBV9 and TRBJ2-7, with D possibly being TRBD1 (6 bases). This CDR3 contains 13 residues. V dropped 4 bases and J dropped 4 bases, with 12 bases sitting between them. CDR1 is SGDLS and CDR2 is YYNGEE in the germline V gene. CDR3 amino acids: CASSPTDSYEQYF. CDR3 DNA sequence: TGTGCCAGCAGCCCTACGGACAGTTACGAGCAGTACTTC.

By its share, this clonotype is large. As an off-target read in a library built for alpha chains, this beta chain has a frequency of little significance. The chain links TRBV12-3 or TRBV12-4 to TRBJ2-7; 7 bases agree with TRBD1. J was trimmed by 3 bases and V by 6 bases; bases with no gene match: 14. The CDR3 is 16 residues long. The CDR3 reads CASSLTGDRKYYEQYF. The CDR3 DNA reads TGTGCCAGCAGCCTGACCGGGGACAGAAAATACTACGAGCAGTACTTC.

This clonotype is large (0.1 to 1%) in the sample. This beta chain represents an off-target read in a library built for alpha chains; its size is of limited meaning. CDR3 coding DNA: TGTGCCAGCAGCTCAACCAGAGAGTTTTACTATGGCTACACCTTC. Translation gives CASSSTREFYYGYTF. This rearrangement joins TRBV7-2 to TRBJ1-2; no clear D. The length of the CDR3 is 15 residues. The V end was cut by 4 bases, the J end by 3 bases, with 15 bases between. Germline CDR1 SGHTA, CDR2 FQGNSA.

This clonotype came up a few times. Being off target in a library aimed at alpha chains, this beta chain has a size of little meaning. The chain employs TRBV19 and TRBJ2-7; possibly TRBD1 for D (6 bases). This CDR3 has 13 amino acids. V lost 10 bases, J lost 0 bases, and 13 bases lay in between. Germline V gene lookup returns CDR1 LNHDA and CDR2 SQIVND (reference sequence). In nucleotides, the CDR3 is TGTGCCACCCGGACAGCGAACTCCTACGAGCAGTACTTC. Translation gives CATRTANSYEQYF.

This clonotype showed up just a few times. Little can be read into the size of this beta chain, an off-target read in a library designed for alpha chains. DNA of the CDR3: TGTGCCAGCACAGAGTGGGGGACGGGGAGCTCCTACGAGCAGTACTTC. It yields the protein CASTEWGTGSSYEQYF. The chain is built from TRBV6-2 or TRBV6-3 and TRBJ2-7; the D gene could be TRBD1 or TRBD2 (5 bases each). There are 16 residues in the CDR3. CDR1 and CDR2 from the germline V gene are MNHEY and SVGEGT. V lost 7 bases and J lost 0, with 19 bases in between.

By frequency in the sample, this clonotype is medium-sized. Little can be read into the size of this beta chain, an off-target read in a library designed for alpha chains. The genes are TRBV7-9 and TRBJ2-5, with no clear D. V was shortened by 0 bases and J by 4 bases, with 6 bases between the two germline ends. The CDR3 spans 13 residues. Germline V lookup: CDR1 SEHNR, CDR2 FQNEAQ (reference sequence). The CDR3 sequence is CASSLAARETQYF. The CDR3, as DNA: TGTGCCAGCAGCTTAGCCGCGCGAGAGACCCAGTACTTC.

There are many counts of this clonotype. Within a library made for alpha chains, this beta chain is off target, and its count is uninformative. The V call is TRBV5-1, the J call TRBJ2-7; perhaps TRBD1 as D (6 bases). Germline loops: CDR1 SGHRS, CDR2 YFSETQ. Trimming stripped 4 bases from V and 5 bases from J, with 10 bases between. The CDR3 has 12 amino acids. CDR3 residues: CASSIRQDEQYF. The CDR3, as DNA: TGCGCCAGCAGCATCAGACAGGACGAGCAGTACTTC. Full variable domain (remainder filled in from reference TRBV5-1 and TRBJ2-7): KAGVTQTPRYLIKTRGQQVTLSCSPISGHRSVSWYQQTPGQGLQFLFEYFSETQRNKGNFPGRFSGRQFSNSRSEMNVSTLELGDSALYLCASSIRQDEQYFGPGTRLTVT.

This clonotype occurred many times. This beta chain is an off-target read within a library intended for alpha chains, so its frequency means little. The chain is built from TRBV7-2 and TRBJ2-5; the D gene is possibly TRBD1 (6 bases). The CDR3 has 16 residues. Germline CDR1 and CDR2: SGHTA and FQGNSA. Between the trimmed V and J ends, which lost 4 bases and 0 bases, there was a span of 15 bases. CDR3 region: CASSSYGTMYQETQYF. CDR3 DNA sequence: TGTGCCAGCAGCTCATACGGGACAATGTACCAAGAGACCCAGTACTTC.

Relative to its sample, this clonotype is medium-sized. This beta chain appears as a stray read in a library generated for alpha chains; its size is not informative. Here the CDR3 reads CASRGLDLSEQFF. The DNA for the CDR3 is TGTGCCAGCAGGGGGTTGGACCTAAGTGAGCAGTTCTTC. V and J are TRBV28 and TRBJ2-1; D not certain. This CDR3 contains 13 residues. V gave up 6 bases and J gave up 9 bases, with 15 bases separating them. CDR1 and CDR2 from the germline V gene are MDHEN and SYDVKM.

This clonotype ranks as large. This beta chain is an off-target read within a library intended for alpha chains, so its frequency means little. The chain employs TRBV10-3 and TRBJ1-1; D possibly corresponds to TRBD1 (5 bases). V gave up 4 bases and J gave up 2 bases, with 20 bases separating them. In germline, CDR1 is ENHRY, CDR2 SYGVKD. The CDR3 loop spans 17 amino acids. CDR3 sequence: CAISAQEMGGTNTEAFF. CDR3 DNA sequence: TGTGCCATCAGTGCTCAAGAAATGGGAGGGACTAACACTGAAGCTTTCTTT.